This record covers a single T cell receptor beta chain. What it binds is not known. The entry originates in a study of T-cell memory formation after mild COVID-19. Study summary: TCR clustering was largely donor specific. Study results and caveats: CD4+ clones that contracted lay mainly in CM and EM; CD8+ ones lay in EMRA. Whereas later expanders leaned CD4+, clones contracting day 15 to 85 showed a balanced CD4/CD8 makeup.

TCRdb analysed the 5' RACE reads with MiXCR anew, one entry per CDR3 protein. In the table there are about 270,000 distinct CDR3 sequences, about 20% of which are singletons. Sequencing was performed on PBMCs or a T cell subset sorted from them (not recorded which). This TCR derives from a man aged 18 to 29 who had mild COVID-19 (a few samples of this study predate the infection). Cell type and time point are not known.

Written as DNA, the CDR3 is TGTGCCAGCAGCTTGCATGTAGCGGGGCGACAAGAGACCCAGTACTTC. This codes for CASSLHVAGRQETQYF. The genes are TRBV5-4 and TRBJ2-5, with TRBD2 identical over 8 bases. CDR1 is SGHNT, CDR2 YYREEE, per germline (reference sequence). V lost 1 base, J lost 2 bases, and 7 bases stayed unmatched. This CDR3 comprises 16 residues.